This entry concerns a single TCR beta chain. No antigen is known for it. As defined, naive CD8 cells were CD45RO-negative and positively selected for CCR7, with terminally differentiated effector memory CD45RA+ cells excluded. This sample was included in a study of shared clonotypes between healthy human individuals. Study information: Researchers drew samples from two women and a few men aged 18 to 49.

Template for every sorted-subset replicate PCR totaled about 200 ng DNA, approximately 30,000 T cell genomes. Some clones are missing from TCRdb's copy, which holds only in-frame ones; the method was immunoSEQ multiplex PCR. The sample consists of about 1,900,000 clones, around 96% of them appearing once. Germline V gene sequence: CDR1 SGDLS, CDR2 YYNGEE. The CDR3 has 15 residues. Trimming removed 0 bases at V and 4 bases at J, with 13 bases between. Findings of the study overall: Researchers found naive subsets generally carried larger estimated richness than memory subsets. Generation probability values for non-shared clonotypes were lower than those for clonotypes shared by all four donors.

The specimen was naive CD8+ T cells sorted from blood. This chain connects TRBV9 to TRBJ1-2; unclear D gene. The TCR comes from a young man in good health. CDR3 sequence reads: CASSVVGSSSYGYTF. In DNA form, the CDR3 reads TGTGCCAGCAGCGTAGTGGGCAGTTCCTCCTATGGCTACACCTTC. The full variable domain, in which reference TRBV9 and TRBJ1-2 provide the parts outside the CDR3, is DSGVTQTPKHLITATGQRVTLRCSPRSGDLSVYWYQQSLDQGLQFLIQYYNGEERAKGNILERFSAQQFPDLHSELNLSSLELGDSALYFCASSVVGSSSYGYTFGSGTRLTVV.